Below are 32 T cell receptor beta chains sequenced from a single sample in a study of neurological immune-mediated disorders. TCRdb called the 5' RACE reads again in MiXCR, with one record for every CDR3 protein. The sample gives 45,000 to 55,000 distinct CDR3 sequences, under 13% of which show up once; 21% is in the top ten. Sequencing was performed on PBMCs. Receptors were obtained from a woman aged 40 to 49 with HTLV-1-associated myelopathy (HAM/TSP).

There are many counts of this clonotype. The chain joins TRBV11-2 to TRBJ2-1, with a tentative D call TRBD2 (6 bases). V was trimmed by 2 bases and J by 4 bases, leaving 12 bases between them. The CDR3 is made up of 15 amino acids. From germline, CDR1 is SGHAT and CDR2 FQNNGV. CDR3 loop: CASSLRLVGYNEQFF. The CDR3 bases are TGTGCCAGCAGCTTACGACTAGTCGGATACAATGAGCAGTTCTTC.

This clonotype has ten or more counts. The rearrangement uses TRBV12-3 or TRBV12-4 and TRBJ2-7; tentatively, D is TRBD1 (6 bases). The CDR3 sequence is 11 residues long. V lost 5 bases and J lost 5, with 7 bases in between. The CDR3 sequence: CASSQGNEQYF. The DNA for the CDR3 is TGTGCCAGCAGTCAGGGGAACGAGCAGTACTTC.

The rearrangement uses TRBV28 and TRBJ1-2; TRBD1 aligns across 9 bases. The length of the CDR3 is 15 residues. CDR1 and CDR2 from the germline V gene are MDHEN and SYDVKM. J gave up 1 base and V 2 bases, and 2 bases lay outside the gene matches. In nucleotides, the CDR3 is TGTGCCAGCAGTTTACCGGGACAGGGTAACTATGGCTACACCTTC. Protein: CASSLPGQGNYGYTF.

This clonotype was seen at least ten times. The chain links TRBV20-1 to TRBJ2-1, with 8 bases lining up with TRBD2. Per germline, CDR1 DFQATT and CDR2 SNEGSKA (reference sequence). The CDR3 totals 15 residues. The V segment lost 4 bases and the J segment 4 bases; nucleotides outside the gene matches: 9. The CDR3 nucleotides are TGCAGTGCTAAAAAGCCGGGACTAGAGTACAATGAGCAGTTCTTC. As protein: CSAKKPGLEYNEQFF.

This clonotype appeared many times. In nucleotides, the CDR3 is TGTGCCAGCAGCTCTGGATTGAGCTCCTACAATGAGCAGTTCTTC. The encoded protein is CASSSGLSSYNEQFF. The V and J genes are TRBV7-2 and TRBJ2-1, with D hard to call. With 4 bases removed from V and 0 bases from J, the gap between germline ends came to 10 bases. The CDR3 has 15 amino acids. Germline CDR1 SGHTA, CDR2 FQGNSA.

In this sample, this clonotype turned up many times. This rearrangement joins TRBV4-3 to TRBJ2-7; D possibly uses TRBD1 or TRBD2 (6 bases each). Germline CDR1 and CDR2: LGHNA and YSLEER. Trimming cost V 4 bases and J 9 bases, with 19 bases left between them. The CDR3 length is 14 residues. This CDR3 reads CASSLTQGGSAQYF. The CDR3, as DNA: TGCGCCAGCAGCCTAACACAGGGAGGAAGTGCGCAGTACTTC.

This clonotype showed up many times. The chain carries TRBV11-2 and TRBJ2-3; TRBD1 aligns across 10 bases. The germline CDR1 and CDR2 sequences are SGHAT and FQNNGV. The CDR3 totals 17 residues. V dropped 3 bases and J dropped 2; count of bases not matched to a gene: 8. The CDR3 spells CASSFIRDRGPTDTQYF. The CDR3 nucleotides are TGTGCCAGCAGCTTCATCCGGGACAGGGGACCCACAGATACGCAGTATTTT.

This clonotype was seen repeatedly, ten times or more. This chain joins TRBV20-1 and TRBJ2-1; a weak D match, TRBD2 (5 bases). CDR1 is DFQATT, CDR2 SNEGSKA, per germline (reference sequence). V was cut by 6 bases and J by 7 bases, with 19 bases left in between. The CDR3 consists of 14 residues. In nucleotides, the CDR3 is TGCAGTGCCCCTACTGCCAGCGGTGTTAATGAGCAGTTCTTC. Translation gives CSAPTASGVNEQFF.

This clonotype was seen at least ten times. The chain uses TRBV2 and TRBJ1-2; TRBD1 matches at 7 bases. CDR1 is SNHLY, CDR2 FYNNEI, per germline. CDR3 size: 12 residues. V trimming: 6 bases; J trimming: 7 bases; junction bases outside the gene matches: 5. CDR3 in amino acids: CASREGARGYTF. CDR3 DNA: TGTGCCAGCAGAGAGGGGGCGCGTGGCTACACCTTC.

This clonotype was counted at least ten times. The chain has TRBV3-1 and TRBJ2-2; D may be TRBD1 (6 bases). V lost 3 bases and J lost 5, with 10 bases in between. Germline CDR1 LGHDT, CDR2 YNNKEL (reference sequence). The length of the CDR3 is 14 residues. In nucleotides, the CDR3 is TGTGCCAGCAGCCAGTTGGGACAAACCGGGGAGCTGTTTTTT. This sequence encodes CASSQLGQTGELFF.

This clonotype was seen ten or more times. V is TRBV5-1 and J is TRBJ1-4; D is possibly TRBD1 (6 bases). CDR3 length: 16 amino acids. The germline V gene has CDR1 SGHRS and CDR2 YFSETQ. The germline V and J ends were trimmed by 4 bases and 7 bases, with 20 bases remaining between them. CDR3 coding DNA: TGCGCCAGCAGCGCCGGGGGGACAATGAAGAGTGAAAAACTGTTTTTT. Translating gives CASSAGGTMKSEKLFF.

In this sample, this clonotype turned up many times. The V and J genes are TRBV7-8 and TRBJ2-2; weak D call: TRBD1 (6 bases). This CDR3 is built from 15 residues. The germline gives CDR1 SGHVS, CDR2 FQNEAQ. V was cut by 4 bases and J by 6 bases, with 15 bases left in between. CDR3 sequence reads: CASSSDQGWAGELFF. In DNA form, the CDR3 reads TGTGCCAGCAGCTCTGACCAGGGGTGGGCCGGGGAGCTGTTTTTT.

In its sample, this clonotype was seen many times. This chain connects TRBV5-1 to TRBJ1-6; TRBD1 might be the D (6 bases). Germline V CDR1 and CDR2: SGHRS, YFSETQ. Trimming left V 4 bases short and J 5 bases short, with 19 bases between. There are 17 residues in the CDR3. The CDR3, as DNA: TGCGCCAGCAGCCCAGCCGCCGGGACACCGAATAATTCACCCCTCCACTTT. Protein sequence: CASSPAAGTPNNSPLHF.

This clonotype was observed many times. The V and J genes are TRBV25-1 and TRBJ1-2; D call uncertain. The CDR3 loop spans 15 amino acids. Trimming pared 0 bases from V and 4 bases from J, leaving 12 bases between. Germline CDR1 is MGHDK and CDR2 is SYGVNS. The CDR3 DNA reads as TGTGCCAGCAGTGAATATTCGGGAAATACCTATGGCTACACCTTC. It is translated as CASSEYSGNTYGYTF.

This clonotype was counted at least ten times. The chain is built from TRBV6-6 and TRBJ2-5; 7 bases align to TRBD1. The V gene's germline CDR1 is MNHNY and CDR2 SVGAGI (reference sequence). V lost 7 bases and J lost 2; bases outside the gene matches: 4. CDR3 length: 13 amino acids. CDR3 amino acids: CASTQTGQETQYF. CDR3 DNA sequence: TGTGCCAGCACGCAGACAGGGCAAGAGACCCAGTACTTC.

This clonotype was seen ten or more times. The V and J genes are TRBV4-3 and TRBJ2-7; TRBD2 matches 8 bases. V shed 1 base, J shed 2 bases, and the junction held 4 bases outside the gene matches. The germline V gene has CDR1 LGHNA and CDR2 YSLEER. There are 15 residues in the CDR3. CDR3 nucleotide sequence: TGCGCCAGCAGCCAAGTTAACGGGGGGGCCTACGAGCAGTACTTC. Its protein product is CASSQVNGGAYEQYF.

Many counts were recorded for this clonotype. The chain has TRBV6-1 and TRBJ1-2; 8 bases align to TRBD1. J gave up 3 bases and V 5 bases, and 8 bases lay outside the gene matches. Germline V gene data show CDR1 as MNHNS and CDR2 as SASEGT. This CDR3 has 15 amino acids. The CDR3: CASSTITGGDYGYTF. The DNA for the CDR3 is TGTGCCAGCAGTACCATAACAGGGGGTGACTATGGCTACACCTTC.

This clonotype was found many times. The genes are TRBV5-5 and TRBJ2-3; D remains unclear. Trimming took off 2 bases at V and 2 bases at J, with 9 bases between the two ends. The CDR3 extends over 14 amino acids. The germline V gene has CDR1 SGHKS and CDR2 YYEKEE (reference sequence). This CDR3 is CASSFGSYTDTQYF. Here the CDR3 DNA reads TGTGCCAGCAGCTTCGGCAGTTACACAGATACGCAGTATTTT.

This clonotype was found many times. CDR3 amino acids: CASSSPTGQGAYEQYF. Written as DNA, the CDR3 is TGTGCCAGCAGTTCCCCCACGGGACAGGGGGCTTACGAGCAGTACTTC. The chain links TRBV6-6 to TRBJ2-7; 12 bases map to TRBD1. J was trimmed by 4 bases and V by 4 bases; bases with no gene match: 8. The CDR3 is 16 amino acids. Germline V CDR1 and CDR2: MNHNY, SVGAGI (reference sequence).

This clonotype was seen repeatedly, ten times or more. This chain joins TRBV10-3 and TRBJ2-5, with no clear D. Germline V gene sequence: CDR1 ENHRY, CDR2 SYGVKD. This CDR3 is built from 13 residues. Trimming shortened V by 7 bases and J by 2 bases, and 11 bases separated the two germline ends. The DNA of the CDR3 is TGTGCCATCAATGACGACATGCAAGAGACCCAGTACTTC. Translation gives CAINDDMQETQYF.

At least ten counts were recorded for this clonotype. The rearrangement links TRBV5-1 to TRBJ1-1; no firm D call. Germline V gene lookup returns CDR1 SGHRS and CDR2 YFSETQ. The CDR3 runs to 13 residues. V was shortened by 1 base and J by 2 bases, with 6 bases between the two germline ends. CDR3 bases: TGCGCCAGCAGCTTGTATGCTAACACTGAAGCTTTCTTT. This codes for CASSLYANTEAFF.

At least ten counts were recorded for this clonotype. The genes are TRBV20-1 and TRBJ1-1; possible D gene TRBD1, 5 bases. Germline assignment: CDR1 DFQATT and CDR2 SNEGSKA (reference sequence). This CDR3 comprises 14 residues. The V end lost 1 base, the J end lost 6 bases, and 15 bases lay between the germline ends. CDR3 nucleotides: TGCAGTGCTAGAGGCCGGGGGGGAGCGGCTGAAGCTTTCTTT. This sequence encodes CSARGRGGAAEAFF.

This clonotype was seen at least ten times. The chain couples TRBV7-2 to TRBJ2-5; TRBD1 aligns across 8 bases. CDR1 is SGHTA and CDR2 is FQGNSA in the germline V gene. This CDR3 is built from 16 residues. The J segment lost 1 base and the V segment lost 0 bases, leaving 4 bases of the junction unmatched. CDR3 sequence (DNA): TGTGCCAGCAGCTTAGCGCAGGGGGCTAGCCAAGAGACCCAGTACTTC. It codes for CASSLAQGASQETQYF.

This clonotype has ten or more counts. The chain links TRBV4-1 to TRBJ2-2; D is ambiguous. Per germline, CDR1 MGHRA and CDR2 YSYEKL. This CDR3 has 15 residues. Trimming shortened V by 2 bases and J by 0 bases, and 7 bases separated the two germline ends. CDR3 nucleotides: TGCGCCAGCAGCCAATTAATCCCGAACACCGGGGAGCTGTTTTTT. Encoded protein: CASSQLIPNTGELFF.

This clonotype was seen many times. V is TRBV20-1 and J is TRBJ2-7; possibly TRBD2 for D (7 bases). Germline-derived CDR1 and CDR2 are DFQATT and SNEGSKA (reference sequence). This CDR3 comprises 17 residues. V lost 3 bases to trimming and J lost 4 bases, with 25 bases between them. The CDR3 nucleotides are TGCAGTGCTAGGGGAGGGGACACCGCGGTTAGGACTTACGAGCAGTACTTC. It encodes CSARGGDTAVRTYEQYF.

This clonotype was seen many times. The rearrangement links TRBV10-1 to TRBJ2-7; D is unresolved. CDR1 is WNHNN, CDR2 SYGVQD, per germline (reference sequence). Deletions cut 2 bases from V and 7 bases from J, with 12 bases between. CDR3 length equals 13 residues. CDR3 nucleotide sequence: TGCGCCAGCAGTGAGCAGGTTTACTATGAGCAGTACTTC. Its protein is CASSEQVYYEQYF.

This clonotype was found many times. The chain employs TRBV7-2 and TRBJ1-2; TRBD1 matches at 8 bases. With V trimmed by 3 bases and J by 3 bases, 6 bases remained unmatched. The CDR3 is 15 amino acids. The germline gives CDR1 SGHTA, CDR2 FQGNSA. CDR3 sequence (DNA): TGTGCCAGCAGCTTGGGGCCGACAGGGGACTATGGCTACACCTTC. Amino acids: CASSLGPTGDYGYTF.

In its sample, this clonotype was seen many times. The CDR3: CASSLVGFVSAVDEQYF. The CDR3 DNA reads as TGCGCCAGCAGCTTGGTAGGTTTTGTGAGCGCTGTCGACGAGCAGTACTTC. V is TRBV5-1 and J is TRBJ2-7; D not resolved. Germline CDR1 is SGHRS and CDR2 is YFSETQ. V was pared by 0 bases and J by 5 bases, with 21 bases between. The CDR3 contains 17 residues.

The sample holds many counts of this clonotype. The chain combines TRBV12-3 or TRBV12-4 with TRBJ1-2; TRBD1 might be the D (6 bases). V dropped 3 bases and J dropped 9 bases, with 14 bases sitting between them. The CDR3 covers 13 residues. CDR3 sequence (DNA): TGTGCCAGCAGTTTCCAGGACGGGGGGCGCTACACCTTC. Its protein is CASSFQDGGRYTF.

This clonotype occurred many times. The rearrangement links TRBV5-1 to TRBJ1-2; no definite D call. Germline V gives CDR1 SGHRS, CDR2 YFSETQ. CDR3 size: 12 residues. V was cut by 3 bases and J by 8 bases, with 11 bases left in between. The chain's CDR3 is CASSWHLGGYTF. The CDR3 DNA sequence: TGCGCCAGCAGCTGGCATTTAGGAGGCTACACCTTC.

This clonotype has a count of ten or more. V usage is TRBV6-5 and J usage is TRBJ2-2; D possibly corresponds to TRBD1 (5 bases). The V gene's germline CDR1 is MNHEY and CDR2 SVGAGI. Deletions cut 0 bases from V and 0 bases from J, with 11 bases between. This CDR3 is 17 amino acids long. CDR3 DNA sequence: TGTGCCAGCAGTTACTCTGACAGTTTTACGAACACCGGGGAGCTGTTTTTT. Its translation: CASSYSDSFTNTGELFF.

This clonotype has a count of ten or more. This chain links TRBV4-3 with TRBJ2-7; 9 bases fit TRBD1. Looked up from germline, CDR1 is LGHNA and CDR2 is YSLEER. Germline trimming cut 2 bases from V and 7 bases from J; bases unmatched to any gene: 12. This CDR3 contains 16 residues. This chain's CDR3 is CASSQSRTGAFWEQYF. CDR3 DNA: TGCGCCAGCAGCCAATCTCGGACAGGGGCCTTTTGGGAGCAGTACTTC.